The 28 T cell receptor beta chains below were found in one sample sequenced in a study of T cell repertoires in cytomegalovirus infection. TCRdb called the reads again in MiXCR, with one record for every CDR3 protein. The sample has around 740,000 distinct CDR3 sequences; less than 40% are singletons. Sequenced input: PBMCs. The receptors originated from a human donor in good health (CMV status not recorded). Some clones in this sample may be carry-over from other donors' samples.

This chain connects TRBV7-2 to TRBJ2-7, with D possibly called TRBD1 or TRBD2 (5 bases each). This CDR3 spans 16 amino acids. The germline V and J ends were trimmed by 0 bases and 1 base, with 13 bases remaining between them. CDR1 and CDR2 (germline): SGHTA, FQGNSA. Here the CDR3 reads CASSLAGGDRSYEQYF. CDR3 sequence (DNA): TGTGCCAGCAGCTTAGCTGGGGGTGACAGATCCTACGAGCAGTACTTC. The full variable domain, with the rest looked up from reference TRBV7-2 and TRBJ2-7, is GAGVSQSPSNKVTEKGKDVELRCDPISGHTALYWYRQSLGQGLEFLIYFQGNSAPDKSGLPSDRFSAERTGGSVSTLTIQRTQQEDSAVYLCASSLAGGDRSYEQYFGPGTRLTVT.

This clonotype appeared a few times. The V call is TRBV7-8, the J call TRBJ2-1; D possibly corresponds to TRBD2 (6 bases). V dropped 1 base and J dropped 8 bases, with 21 bases sitting between them. CDR1 is SGHVS, CDR2 FQNEAQ, per germline. The CDR3 has 17 amino acids. CDR3 in DNA: TGTGCCAGCAGCTTAGAGGAGGGGATCATGTTTGTCGATGAGCAGTTCTTC. Translation gives CASSLEEGIMFVDEQFF.

Worth noting for this clonotype: Being one base from a much bigger clone, this may be a read error. The rearrangement uses TRBV7-2 and TRBJ1-1; D call uncertain. Per the germline V gene, CDR1 is SGHTA and CDR2 is FQGNSA. This CDR3 comprises 14 residues. The CDR3 spells CASSLLFLSTGAFF. CDR3 DNA: TGTGCCAGCAGCTTACTATTCCTGAGCACTGGAGCTTTCTTT.

This clonotype has at least ten counts. The chain joins TRBV11-1 to TRBJ2-7; D possibly uses TRBD1 or TRBD2 (5 bases each). This CDR3 spans 13 amino acids. The V end lost 5 bases, the J end lost 3 bases, and 11 bases lay between the germline ends. Germline CDR1 and CDR2: SGHAT and FQDESV (reference sequence). CDR3 loop: CASSGWDHYEQYF. In DNA form, the CDR3 reads TGTGCCAGCAGCGGATGGGACCACTACGAGCAGTACTTC.

The table lists this clonotype with a few counts. V gene TRBV7-6 combines with J gene TRBJ2-1; the match to TRBD1 covers 8 bases. V trimming: 4 bases; J trimming: 6 bases; junction bases outside the gene matches: 17. Germline-derived CDR1 and CDR2 are SGHVS and FNYEAQ. The CDR3 is 18 residues long. For the CDR3, the DNA is TGTGCCAGCAGCTCAACAGGGGGGCGGAGCCCCTCCCGCAATGAGCAGTTCTTC. Residues: CASSSTGGRSPSRNEQFF. Together with reference TRBV7-6 and TRBJ2-1, the CDR3 gives the full variable domain: GAGVSQSPRYKVTKRGQDVALRCDPISGHVSLYWYRQALGQGPEFLTYFNYEAQQDKSGLPNDRFSAERPEGSISTLTIQRTEQRDSAMYRCASSSTGGRSPSRNEQFFGPGTRLTVL.

Remarks on this clonotype: Since a much larger clone is just one base distant, this may be a read error. This rearrangement joins TRBV7-4 to TRBJ1-5, with 9 bases identical to TRBD1. Germline V CDR1 and CDR2: SGHVT, SQSDAQ. V shed 6 bases, J shed 4 bases, and the junction held 7 bases outside the gene matches. This CDR3 has 15 amino acids. CDR3 loop: CASSHTGTGNQPQHF. The CDR3 nucleotides are TGTGCCAGCAGTCACACCGGGACAGGGAATCAGCCCCAGCATTTT.

This chain joins TRBV27 and TRBJ1-6; D is unresolved. This CDR3 contains 12 residues. V was cut by 2 bases and J by 13 bases, with 9 bases left in between. Germline CDR1 MNHEY, CDR2 SMNVEV (reference sequence). For the CDR3, the DNA is TGTGCCAGCAGTTTAGTAGGCACTCCCCTCCACTTT. Translating gives CASSLVGTPLHF.

This clonotype was seen repeatedly, ten times or more. The chain carries TRBV7-2 and TRBJ2-1; D is undetermined. Germline values: CDR1 SGHTA, CDR2 FQGNSA. Trimming took off 5 bases at V and 0 bases at J, with 11 bases between the two ends. The CDR3 contains 15 residues. CDR3 DNA: TGTGCCAGCAGCCCCCTTATTGGCTCCTACAATGAGCAGTTCTTC. Translation gives CASSPLIGSYNEQFF.

The chain couples TRBV9 to TRBJ1-1; D is unresolved. V was trimmed by 2 bases and J by 5 bases, leaving 10 bases between them. CDR1 SGDLS and CDR2 YYNGEE come from the germline V gene. This CDR3 contains 13 residues. CDR3 residues: CASSVLEATEAFF. Written as DNA, the CDR3 is TGTGCCAGCAGCGTCCTAGAGGCGACTGAAGCTTTCTTT.

The sample holds a few counts of this clonotype. The chain recombines TRBV28 with TRBJ2-7; D remains ambiguous. This CDR3 has 15 amino acids. The V gene's germline CDR1 is MDHEN and CDR2 SYDVKM. V was clipped by 1 base and J by 0 bases, with 10 bases between them. In DNA form, the CDR3 reads TGTGCCAGCAGTTTATCCAGGCCGAGCTCCTACGAGCAGTACTTC. It is translated as CASSLSRPSSYEQYF.

This clonotype was picked up many times. This chain links TRBV7-2 with TRBJ2-3, with TRBD2 identical over 12 bases. Germline CDR1 SGHTA, CDR2 FQGNSA. The junction had 9 bases not matched to a gene; V was cut back by 5 bases and J by 6 bases. The CDR3 length is 16 residues. DNA for the CDR3: TGTGCCAGCAGCGGGCGACTAGCGGGGGTGGTCGATACGCAGTATTTT. Protein sequence: CASSGRLAGVVDTQYF.

The chain carries TRBV5-4 and TRBJ2-7; 8 bases agree with TRBD1. V shed 2 bases, J shed 6 bases, and the junction held 4 bases outside the gene matches. The CDR3 is 13 amino acids. Per the germline V gene, CDR1 is SGHNT and CDR2 is YYREEE (reference sequence). CDR3 sequence reads: CASSFQGAPEQYF. DNA for the CDR3: TGTGCCAGCAGCTTCCAGGGGGCCCCCGAGCAGTACTTC. Using reference TRBV5-4 and TRBJ2-7 for the parts outside the CDR3, the full variable domain is ETGVTQSPTHLIKTRGQQVTLRCSSQSGHNTVSWYQQALGQGPQFIFQYYREEENGRGNFPPRFSGLQFPNYSSELNVNALELDDSALYLCASSFQGAPEQYFGPGTRLTVT.

This clonotype was detected only a few times. This chain joins TRBV28 and TRBJ2-7, with 7 nucleotides matching TRBD1. J lost 0 bases, V lost 6 bases, and 5 bases had no gene match. CDR3 size: 14 residues. Germline V gene lookup returns CDR1 MDHEN and CDR2 SYDVKM. CDR3 nucleotides: TGTGCCAGCAGAGGATGGGACAGCTCCTACGAGCAGTACTTC. Residues: CASRGWDSSYEQYF.

This clonotype was observed at least ten times. The chain uses TRBV7-8 and TRBJ2-5, with 8 bases lining up with TRBD2. V lost 1 base to trimming and J lost 5 bases; unmatched junction nucleotides: 6. Germline CDR1 and CDR2: SGHVS and FQNEAQ. This CDR3 has 15 residues. The CDR3 here is CASSLGGGRTETQYF. As DNA, the CDR3 is TGTGCCAGCAGCTTAGGCGGGGGGCGAACTGAGACCCAGTACTTC. The full variable domain, completed using reference TRBV7-8 and TRBJ2-5, is GAGVSQSPRYKVAKRGQDVALRCDPISGHVSLFWYQQALGQGPEFLTYFQNEAQLDKSGLPSDRFFAERPEGSVSTLKIQRTQQEDSAVYLCASSLGGGRTETQYFGPGTRLLVL.

The V gene is TRBV2, the J gene TRBJ1-1; D is perhaps TRBD1 (5 bases). This CDR3 is 17 amino acids long. V was shortened by 2 bases and J by 3 bases, with 19 bases between the two germline ends. Germline CDR1 and CDR2: SNHLY and FYNNEI. This CDR3 reads CASSERQLIYPDTEAFF. DNA for the CDR3: TGTGCCAGCAGTGAAAGACAGCTAATTTACCCCGACACTGAAGCTTTCTTT. The full variable domain, in which reference TRBV2 and TRBJ1-1 provide the parts outside the CDR3, is EPEVTQTPSHQVTQMGQEVILRCVPISNHLYFYWYRQILGQKVEFLVSFYNNEISEKSEIFDDQFSVERPDGSNFTLKIRSTKLEDSAMYFCASSERQLIYPDTEAFFGQGTRLTVV.

This clonotype was counted between two and nine times. V gene TRBV28 combines with J gene TRBJ2-7, with D possibly matching TRBD1 (6 bases). Per germline, CDR1 MDHEN and CDR2 SYDVKM. The ends were cut back, 3 bases at V and 5 bases at J, with 11 bases in the middle. The CDR3 spans 13 residues. The CDR3 reads CASSFVGAHEQYF. DNA of the CDR3: TGTGCCAGCAGTTTCGTGGGGGCCCACGAGCAGTACTTC. Based on the CDR3 plus reference TRBV28 and TRBJ2-7, the full variable domain is DVKVTQSSRYLVKRTGEKVFLECVQDMDHENMFWYRQDPGLGLRLIYFSYDVKMKEKGDIPEGYSVSREKKERFSLILESASTNQTSMYLCASSFVGAHEQYFGPGTRLTVT.

This rearrangement joins TRBV7-9 to TRBJ2-2; no clear D. V dropped 2 bases and J dropped 7 bases, with 11 bases sitting between them. Germline CDR1 SEHNR, CDR2 FQNEAQ (reference sequence). CDR3 size: 14 residues. CDR3: CASSLFRSLGELFF. In DNA form, the CDR3 reads TGTGCCAGCAGCTTATTTCGAAGTCTCGGGGAGCTGTTTTTT.

The chain couples TRBV2 to TRBJ2-1, with 9 nucleotides matching TRBD2. The ends lost 5 bases at V and 2 bases at J; junction bases unmatched: 4. Germline-derived CDR1 and CDR2 are SNHLY and FYNNEI. This CDR3 spans 15 amino acids. The CDR3 region has the DNA TGTGCCAGCAGTCTAGCGGGGACTACCTACAATGAGCAGTTCTTC. Translating gives CASSLAGTTYNEQFF.

This clonotype came up a few times. The gene calls are TRBV28 and TRBJ2-1; 10 bases are shared with TRBD2. With 5 bases clipped from V and 2 bases from J, the junction kept 6 bases outside the gene matches. This CDR3 has 16 residues. CDR1 MDHEN and CDR2 SYDVKM come from the germline V gene. The CDR3 protein is CASSPWTSGAYNEQFF. The DNA for the CDR3 is TGTGCCAGCAGTCCCTGGACTAGCGGAGCCTACAATGAGCAGTTCTTC.

This rearrangement joins TRBV6-6 to TRBJ2-1; TRBD2 agrees at 15 bases. The trim removed 0 bases at V and 4 bases at J, leaving 10 bases unmatched. CDR1 and CDR2 from the germline V gene are MNHNY and SVGAGI (reference sequence). This CDR3 is 20 amino acids long. The CDR3 DNA follows: TGTGCCAGCAGTTACTCAGGGACTAGCGGGAGGAAGCCAGAGTACAATGAGCAGTTCTTC. It yields the protein CASSYSGTSGRKPEYNEQFF.

The rearrangement joins TRBV19 to TRBJ1-2; a possible D gene is TRBD1 (5 bases). The V and J ends lost 5 bases and 5 bases respectively, with 21 bases between them. The CDR3 runs to 16 residues. Per germline, CDR1 LNHDA and CDR2 SQIVND (reference sequence). CDR3 DNA: TGTGCCAGTAGTCCCCGAGGGACCCCCTCCGAGTATGGCTACACCTTC. The encoded protein is CASSPRGTPSEYGYTF.

The CDR3: CASRKTGKIEAFF. The CDR3 DNA reads as TGTGCCAGTAGAAAAACCGGGAAGATTGAGGCTTTCTTT. The chain links TRBV19 to TRBJ1-1; no clear D. Germline V gives CDR1 LNHDA, CDR2 SQIVND (reference sequence). V lost 6 bases, J lost 11 bases, and 19 bases lay in between. The CDR3 has 13 amino acids. Combining the CDR3 with reference TRBV19 and TRBJ1-1 gives the whole variable domain DGGITQSPKYLFRKEGQNVTLSCEQNLNHDAMYWYRQDPGQGLRLIYYSQIVNDFQKGDIAEGYSVSREKKESFPLTVTSAQKNPTAFYLCASRKTGKIEAFFGQGTRLTVV.

This clonotype has just a few counts. This chain connects TRBV5-6 to TRBJ1-2; D remains ambiguous. CDR1 and CDR2 from the germline V gene are SGHDT and YYEEEE. The CDR3 spans 14 residues. V was trimmed by 0 bases and J by 4 bases, leaving 10 bases between them. The DNA for the CDR3 is TGTGCCAGCAGCTTGGGGCAGAATCTCTATGGCTACACCTTC. Translated: CASSLGQNLYGYTF.

The chain uses TRBV28 and TRBJ1-4; D is possibly TRBD1 (6 bases). V was clipped by 7 bases and J by 10 bases, with 19 bases between them. CDR1 is MDHEN, CDR2 SYDVKM, per germline. The CDR3 is made up of 14 amino acids. As DNA, the CDR3 is TGTGCCAGCACCCGTGGGGGGGCCCGATTAAAACTGTTTTTT. This encodes CASTRGGARLKLFF.

This clonotype appeared a few times. The rearrangement joins TRBV12-3 or TRBV12-4 to TRBJ2-7; no clear D gene. CDR3 length: 12 residues. The V end lost 2 bases, the J end lost 3 bases, and 5 bases lay between the germline ends. Written as DNA, the CDR3 is TGTGCCAGCAGTTTACATCGCTACGAGCAGTACTTC. Translating gives CASSLHRYEQYF.

V is TRBV7-8 and J is TRBJ2-1, with D unresolved. The ends were cut back, 3 bases at V and 4 bases at J, with 13 bases in the middle. From germline, CDR1 is SGHVS and CDR2 FQNEAQ. This CDR3 has 15 residues. The CDR3 bases are TGTGCCAGCAGCTTTTCAACAGTGAAATACAATGAGCAGTTCTTC. It encodes CASSFSTVKYNEQFF.

With regard to this clonotype: A read error may produce the germline difference seen at one junction end. The chain couples TRBV2 to TRBJ2-7, with 11 bases aligning to TRBD1. Looked up from germline, CDR1 is SNHLY and CDR2 is FYNNEI. CDR3 length: 15 residues. The CDR3 nucleotides are TGTGCCAGCAGCCCTTGGGACAGGGGGACCTACGAGCGGTACTTC. Protein sequence: CASSPWDRGTYERYF.

This clonotype came up a few times. This chain uses TRBV28 with TRBJ2-1; D possibly corresponds to TRBD1 (6 bases). The CDR3 is 14 residues long. From germline, CDR1 is MDHEN and CDR2 SYDVKM. Trimming left V 8 bases short and J 7 bases short, with 18 bases between. The CDR3 protein is CASCRPTGRNEQFF. As DNA, the CDR3 is TGTGCCAGCTGCCGACCGACAGGACGAAATGAGCAGTTCTTC.